These 11 T cell receptor beta chains came from one sample sequenced in a study of CD8+CD57+ T cells in acquired aplastic anemia (dated by TCRdb to the late 2010s). Sequencer: Illumina HiSeq 2000. Profiling of TCR beta VDJ combinations and CDR3 sequences used genomic DNA as the template. TCRdb reprocessing: public reads trimmed at Q25 with fastp, clones called with MiXCR, in-frame beta chains kept. Rows with one shared CDR3 protein collapse into an entry with the most common genes and DNA. The sample includes over 250,000 distinct CDR3 sequences, with about three fifths observed a single time. 1% to 1.5% of the sample rests with the top ten. The patients picked for sequencing were ones in whom flow cytometry had shown an expansion of CD8+CD57+ cells. The sample consisted of sorted CD4+, CD8+, or CD8+CD57+ T cells (not recorded which) from PBMCs. Receptor source: a human donor with aplastic anemia.

This sequence joins TRBV7-9 and TRBJ1-6; 9 bases are a match to TRBD1. From germline, CDR1 is SEHNR and CDR2 FQNEAQ (reference sequence). CDR3 size: 15 residues. The junction had 2 bases not matched to a gene; V was cut back by 1 base and J by 7 bases. Here the CDR3 reads CASSLGGTGNSPLHF. In DNA form, the CDR3 reads TGTGCCAGCAGCTTAGGGGGGACAGGGAATTCACCCCTCCACTTT.

This clonotype was counted only a few times. J is TRBJ1-2 and V is TRBV9; D uncertain. Germline CDR1 SGDLS, CDR2 YYNGEE. CDR3 length: 13 amino acids. Trimming left V 5 bases short and J 2 bases short, with 10 bases between. CDR3 loop: CASSLRGNYGYTF. The DNA for the CDR3 is TGTGCCAGCAGTCTACGGGGAAACTATGGCTACACCTTC. Full variable domain (remainder filled in from reference TRBV9 and TRBJ1-2): DSGVTQTPKHLITATGQRVTLRCSPRSGDLSVYWYQQSLDQGLQFLIQYYNGEERAKGNILERFSAQQFPDLHSELNLSSLELGDSALYFCASSLRGNYGYTFGSGTRLTVV.

The chain has TRBV7-3 and TRBJ2-3; D ambiguous. From germline, CDR1 is SGHTA and CDR2 FQGTGA. The CDR3 runs 13 residues. Trimming took off 6 bases at V and 4 bases at J, with 11 bases between the two ends. In nucleotides, the CDR3 is TGTGCCAGCAGTCAAAGCTCGGCAGATACGCAGTATTTT. Encoded protein: CASSQSSADTQYF. Drawing the rest from reference TRBV7-3 and TRBJ2-3, the complete variable domain is GAGVSQTPSNKVTEKGKYVELRCDPISGHTALYWYRQSLGQGPEFLIYFQGTGAADDSGLPNDRFFAVRPEGSVSTLKIQRTERGDSAVYLCASSQSSADTQYFGPGTRLTVL.

The rearrangement joins TRBV10-1 to TRBJ1-3; unclear D gene. Germline CDR1 reads WNHNN; CDR2 reads SYGVQD (reference sequence). The CDR3 has 10 residues. Between the trimmed V and J ends, which lost 7 bases and 8 bases, there was a span of 6 bases. CDR3 nucleotide sequence: TGCGCCAGCACTCGGGACACCATATATTTT. Protein sequence: CASTRDTIYF.

This clonotype was seen once. The rearrangement joins TRBV2 to TRBJ1-2, with D tentatively TRBD1 (5 bases). Germline V gene data show CDR1 as SNHLY and CDR2 as FYNNEI. V dropped 4 bases and J dropped 6 bases, with 15 bases sitting between them. The CDR3 is 14 amino acids. As DNA, the CDR3 is TGTGCCAGCAGTGCAGGAGGGGTCGTGGATGGCTACACCTTC. Protein: CASSAGGVVDGYTF.

V is TRBV6-2 or TRBV6-3 and J is TRBJ2-3; D is ambiguous. This CDR3 is 15 amino acids long. Germline CDR1 is MNHEY and CDR2 is SVGEGT. The V end was cut by 8 bases, the J end by 1 base, with 16 bases between. The CDR3 loop is CASGPRKPGTDTQYF. The CDR3 region has the DNA TGTGCCAGCGGCCCACGGAAGCCTGGCACAGATACGCAGTATTTT.

Of note for this clonotype: The junction departs from germline at one end; a sequencing error may be responsible. The chain recombines TRBV20-1 with TRBJ2-1; TRBD1 might be the D (7 bases). This CDR3 is 13 amino acids long. Per germline, CDR1 DFQATT and CDR2 SNEGSKA (reference sequence). CDR3 nucleotides: TGCAGTGCTAGGGCGGGACAGTTCAATCAGCAGTTCTTC. This codes for CSARAGQFNQQFF.

The V and J genes are TRBV2 and TRBJ1-3, with D perhaps matching TRBD1 (6 bases). CDR1 is SNHLY and CDR2 is FYNNEI in the germline V gene. This CDR3 is 13 amino acids long. The V end was cut by 6 bases, the J end by 16 bases, with 22 bases between. The CDR3 spells CASSLGRGGTTYF. The DNA for the CDR3 is TGTGCCAGCAGCTTGGGCAGGGGAGGCACCACGTATTTT.

CDR3 coding DNA: TGCAGCGTTGGTGTTGGGACAGGGGATGTAGGTGGCTACACCTTC. Residues: CSVGVGTGDVGGYTF. The chain is built from TRBV29-1 and TRBJ1-2; TRBD1 aligns across 10 bases. The junction had 12 bases not matched to a gene; V was cut back by 4 bases and J by 7 bases. The CDR3 is 15 amino acids. The germline CDR1 and CDR2 sequences are SQVTM and ANQGSEA.

This clonotype was counted a few times. The V gene is TRBV7-6, the J gene TRBJ2-7, with TRBD2 matching over 9 bases. J was trimmed by 2 bases and V by 4 bases; bases with no gene match: 9. CDR3 length: 16 residues. The V gene's germline CDR1 is SGHVS and CDR2 FNYEAQ. CDR3 DNA: TGTGCCAGCAGCTCCCTAGCGGGACTTACAACCTACGAGCAGTACTTC. It encodes CASSSLAGLTTYEQYF.

The table lists this clonotype with many counts. The chain carries TRBV6-4 and TRBJ2-2, with 8 bases identical to TRBD2. This CDR3 region has 13 residues. Germline CDR1 and CDR2: MRHNA and SNTAGT. The V and J ends lost 5 bases and 7 bases, in that order; junction bases with no gene match: 3. This CDR3 is CASSSGSSGELFF. The CDR3 DNA reads TGTGCCAGCAGTAGCGGGAGTAGCGGGGAGCTGTTTTTT.